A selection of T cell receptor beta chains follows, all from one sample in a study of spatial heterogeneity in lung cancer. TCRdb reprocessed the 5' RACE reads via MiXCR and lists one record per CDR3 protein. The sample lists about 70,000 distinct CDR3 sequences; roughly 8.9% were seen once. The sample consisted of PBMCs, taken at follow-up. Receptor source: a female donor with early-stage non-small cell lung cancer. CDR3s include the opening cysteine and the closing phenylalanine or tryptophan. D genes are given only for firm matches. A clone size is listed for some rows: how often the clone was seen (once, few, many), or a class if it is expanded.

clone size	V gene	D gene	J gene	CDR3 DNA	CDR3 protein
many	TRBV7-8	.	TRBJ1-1	TGTGCCAGCAGCCGCTCGCGGGGGCCCGGACACACTGAAGCTTTCTTT	CASSRSRGPGHTEAFF
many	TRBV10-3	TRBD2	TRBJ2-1	TGTGCCATCAGCAGACTAGCGGGAGATCGTACCAATGAGCAGTTCTTC	CAISRLAGDRTNEQFF
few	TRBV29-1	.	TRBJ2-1	TGCAGCGTTGGCTCCGGCGGCAATGAGCAGTTCTTC	CSVGSGGNEQFF
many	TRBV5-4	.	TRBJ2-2	TGTGCCAGCAAACAAGGAGGTGGAGGCACCGGGGAGCTGTTTTTT	CASKQGGGGTGELFF
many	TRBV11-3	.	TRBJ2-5	TGTGCCAGCAGCTTAGACCCCCATCAAGAGACCCAGTACTTC	CASSLDPHQETQYF
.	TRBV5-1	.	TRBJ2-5	TGCGCCAGCAGCTCTGTGGGGGGACAAGAGACCCAGTACTTC	CASSSVGGQETQYF
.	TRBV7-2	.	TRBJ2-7	TGTGCCAGCAGCCGAATCAGCGGCTCCTACGAGCAGTACTTC	CASSRISGSYEQYF
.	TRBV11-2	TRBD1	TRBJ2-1	TGTGCCAGCAGCTTAGTCAGGGGGCCTCCAAATGAGCAGTTCTTC	CASSLVRGPPNEQFF
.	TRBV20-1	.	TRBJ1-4	TGCAGTGCTCGAGACAGCCGTAATGAAAAACTGTTTTTT	CSARDSRNEKLFF
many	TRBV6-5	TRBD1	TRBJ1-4	TGTGCCAGCTCCAGGACAGGGGGCTTTGAAAAACTGTTTTTT	CASSRTGGFEKLFF
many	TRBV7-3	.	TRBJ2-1	TGTGCCAGCAGCTTAGGACCCCTCAATGAGCAGTTCTTC	CASSLGPLNEQFF
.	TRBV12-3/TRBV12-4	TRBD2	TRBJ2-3	TGTGCCAGCAGTTTAAGGGCTAGCGGGAGTCAAGTTACGCAGTATTTT	CASSLRASGSQVTQYF
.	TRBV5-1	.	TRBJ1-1	TGCGCCAGCCGCCAAACAGGGTACTCCACTGAAGCTTTCTTT	CASRQTGYSTEAFF
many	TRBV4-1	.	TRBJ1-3	TGCGCCAGCAGCCTCCAGGAGCCGACAGCCACAGGAAACACCATATATTTT	CASSLQEPTATGNTIYF
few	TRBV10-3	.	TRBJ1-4	TGTGCCATCAGTGAGTCGCTAGGCTCCAACGGGGGTGAACTGTTTTTT	CAISESLGSNGGELFF
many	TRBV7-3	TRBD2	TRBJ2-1	TGTGCCAGCAGCTTAAGCCTAGCGGGAGGGCTGAGTGAGCAGTTCTTC	CASSLSLAGGLSEQFF
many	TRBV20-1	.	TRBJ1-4	TGCAGTGCTAGGGACATAGCAACTAATGAAAAACTGTTTTTT	CSARDIATNEKLFF
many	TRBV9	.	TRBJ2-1	TGTGCCAGCAGCAGCAGCTCCTACAATGAGCAGTTCTTC	CASSSSSYNEQFF
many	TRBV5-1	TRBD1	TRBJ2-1	TGCGCCAGCAGCCCTCAAGACAGGGGAACCTACAATGAGCAGTTCTTC	CASSPQDRGTYNEQFF
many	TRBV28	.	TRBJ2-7	TGTGCCAGCAGGGAGCGGACCTCCGAGCAGTACTTC	CASRERTSEQYF
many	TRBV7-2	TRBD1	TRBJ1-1	TGTGCCAGCAGCTTAGAGCGGGACAGGGACACTGAAGCTTTCTTT	CASSLERDRDTEAFF
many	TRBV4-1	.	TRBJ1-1	TGCGCCAGCAGCCATCCTACCGGGTCGAACACTGAAGCTTTCTTT	CASSHPTGSNTEAFF